Here is one T cell receptor (beta chain) with its context. Original processing notes: Nucleated cell number was recorded as an estimate derived from reference gene primer amplification. Here immunoSEQ multiplex PCR was the method, and the copy in TCRdb shows in-frame clones only, minus some. The V and J calls and clone size were taken over from that table, and D and trimming were inferred from the DNA. The sample yields 40,000 to 55,000 clones, 85% to 90% seen once. These data are taken from a study of blood T cell repertoires in COVID-19. Background on the study: Samples came from the United States, Italy and Spain, spanning acute and convalescent COVID-19. From T cells, B-cell-depleted T cells, or PBMCs came the material, which was cDNA or gDNA.

What was sequenced was peripheral blood. This clonotype was obtained from a man in his fifties or sixties with active COVID-19.

CDR3 bases: TGCGCCAGCAGCCCGCAGGGACTAGCGGGGGGGCCCGAGCAGTACTTC. Its translation is CASSPQGLAGGPEQYF. This chain connects TRBV4-1 to TRBJ2-7; 16 bases match TRBD2. CDR1 MGHRA and CDR2 YSYEKL come from the germline V gene. The CDR3 loop spans 16 amino acids. V dropped 4 bases and J dropped 6; count of bases not matched to a gene: 6.